Listed below are T cell receptor beta chains from one sample, sequenced in a study of blood T cell repertoires in COVID-19. Profiled with immunoSEQ multiplex PCR; TCRdb holds only in-frame clones, not every one. The data show 25,000 to 35,000 clones, 65% to 90% seen once. Material for sequencing was peripheral blood. The receptors originated from an older man with active COVID-19. Each CDR3 is given with its conserved first and last residue. D genes are given only for firm matches. Rows may omit the clone size; those that give it use once, few, many or a size class.

>TRBV2|TRBJ1-2|NA|TRBD1
TGTGCCAGCAGTGGACAGGGTCGGTATGGCTACACCTTC
CASSGQGRYGYTF
>TRBV19|TRBJ1-1|NA|NA
TGTGCCAGTAATGTTGGACAGAAGAACACTGAAGCTTTCTTT
CASNVGQKNTEAFF
>TRBV3-1/TRBV3-2|TRBJ1-1|NA|TRBD1
TGTGCCAGCAGCCAGGGACAGCCTTCTGAAGCTTTCTTT
CASSQGQPSEAFF
>TRBV4-3|TRBJ2-1|NA|TRBD1
TGCGCCAGCAGCCAAGAACAGGACAGGGAGTTCTTC
CASSQEQDREFF
>TRBV7-2|TRBJ2-1|NA|TRBD2
TGTGCCAGCAGCCAGGGACTAGCGGGACTAAGCTCCTACAATGAGCAGTTCTTC
CASSQGLAGLSSYNEQFF
>TRBV28|TRBJ2-3|NA|NA
TGTGCCAGCAGTTCCTTCTACGGGACAACCCGCACAGATACGCAGTATTTT
CASSSFYGTTRTDTQYF
>TRBV9|TRBJ2-3|NA|NA
TGTGCCAGCAGCGGAGGGGCCGCGGGGAACTACATGAATACGCAGTATTTT
CASSGGAAGNYMNTQYF
>TRBV19|TRBJ2-4|NA|TRBD2
TGTGCCAGTAGCACGGGAGGGGAAAACATTCAGTACTTC
CASSTGGENIQYF
>TRBV14|TRBJ2-2|NA|NA
TGTGCCAGCAGCCTCGAGACCGGGGAGCTGTTTTTT
CASSLETGELFF
>TRBV5-1|TRBJ2-6|NA|NA
TGCGCCAGCAGTTATAGACTGAGCTCTGGGGCCAACGTCCTGACTTTC
CASSYRLSSGANVLTF
>TRBV6-1|TRBJ2-1|once|NA
TGTGCCAGCAGTGAACGGCCGAGGAGCTCCTACAATGAGCAGTTCTTC
CASSERPRSSYNEQFF
>TRBV5-5|TRBJ1-6|few|NA
TGTGCCAGCAGCTTGGCTTATTCACCCCTCCACTTT
CASSLAYSPLHF
>TRBV6-5|TRBJ1-6|NA|NA
TGTGCCAGCAGTTACGGGGGCTTTCCCTATAATTCACCCCTCCACTTT
CASSYGGFPYNSPLHF
>TRBV9|TRBJ2-5|once|NA
TGTGCCAGCAGCGTAACGAGCTTTCGGGGAGAGACCCAGTACTTC
CASSVTSFRGETQYF
>TRBV2|TRBJ2-1|NA|TRBD2
TGTGCCAGTTTAGCGGGGGGTCACAATGAGCAGTTCTTC
CASLAGGHNEQFF
>TRBV10-1|TRBJ2-7|NA|TRBD1
TGCGCCAGCAGGACAGGGTTTAGGGGTTGCGAGCAGTACTTC
CASRTGFRGCEQYF
>TRBV7-2|TRBJ2-5|once|TRBD2
TGTGCCAGCAGCTTAGCTAGCGGGGAAGAGACCCAGTACTTC
CASSLASGEETQYF
>TRBV7-2|TRBJ2-5|NA|NA
TGTGCCAGCAGCTTGTCGGGGTACCAAGAGACCCAGTACTTC
CASSLSGYQETQYF
>TRBV15|TRBJ2-1|NA|TRBD1
TGTGCCACCAGCCGCAGGGGGTCAAGGAATGAGCAGTTCTTC
CATSRRGSRNEQFF
>TRBV4-2|TRBJ2-7|NA|TRBD1
TGTGCCAGCAGCCAAGATCCCGGGACAGGGGCCTACGAGCAGTACTTC
CASSQDPGTGAYEQYF
>TRBV18|TRBJ1-1|NA|NA
TGTGCCAGCTCACCACAGGGGGAGAACACTGAAGCTTTCTTT
CASSPQGENTEAFF
>TRBV5-5|TRBJ2-2|NA|TRBD1
TGTGCCAGCAGCTTCTCGACAGGGGGAGAGGAGCTGTTTTTT
CASSFSTGGEELFF
>TRBV5-4|TRBJ1-2|NA|NA
TGTGCCAGCAGCGCGTACAGGGACTATGGCTACACCTTC
CASSAYRDYGYTF
>TRBV4-2|TRBJ2-1|NA|NA
TGTGCCAGCAGCCAAGATGGCAGTACAGGTGAGCAGTTCTTC
CASSQDGSTGEQFF
>TRBV5-6|TRBJ2-1|NA|TRBD2
TGTGCCAGCAGCGGGACTAGCTTCAATGAGCAGTTCTTC
CASSGTSFNEQFF
>TRBV18|TRBJ1-6|NA|NA
TGTGCCAGCTCACCGGAAGTGGGGGGAAACCCTAGTTCACCCCTCCACTTT
CASSPEVGGNPSSPLHF
>TRBV4-3|TRBJ2-3|NA|NA
TGCGCCAGCAGCCACGGTGGTAGAGGTACAGATACGCAGTATTTT
CASSHGGRGTDTQYF
>TRBV7-9|TRBJ1-4|once|NA
TGTGCCAGCAGCGTTACACGAGGGACTAATGAAAAACTGTTTTTT
CASSVTRGTNEKLFF
>TRBV4-2|TRBJ1-3|NA|NA
TGTGCCAGCAGCCAAGATCCCAAAACAGGGTCTGGAAACACCATATATTTT
CASSQDPKTGSGNTIYF
>TRBV18|TRBJ1-2|NA|NA
TGTGCCAGCTCACCAGGGGCAGACAGAATCTATGGCTACACCTTC
CASSPGADRIYGYTF
>TRBV7-8|TRBJ1-2|NA|NA
TGTGCCAGCAGCTACGACAGGAGTGAAGGCTACACCTTC
CASSYDRSEGYTF
>TRBV4-3|TRBJ2-3|NA|NA
TGCGCCAGCAGCCTCGGGGTAGCGGACCCCACAGATACGCAGTATTTT
CASSLGVADPTDTQYF
>TRBV25-1|TRBJ2-2|once|NA
TGTGCCAGCTCCTTGGGGGGGCGCACCGGGGAGCTGTTTTTT
CASSLGGRTGELFF